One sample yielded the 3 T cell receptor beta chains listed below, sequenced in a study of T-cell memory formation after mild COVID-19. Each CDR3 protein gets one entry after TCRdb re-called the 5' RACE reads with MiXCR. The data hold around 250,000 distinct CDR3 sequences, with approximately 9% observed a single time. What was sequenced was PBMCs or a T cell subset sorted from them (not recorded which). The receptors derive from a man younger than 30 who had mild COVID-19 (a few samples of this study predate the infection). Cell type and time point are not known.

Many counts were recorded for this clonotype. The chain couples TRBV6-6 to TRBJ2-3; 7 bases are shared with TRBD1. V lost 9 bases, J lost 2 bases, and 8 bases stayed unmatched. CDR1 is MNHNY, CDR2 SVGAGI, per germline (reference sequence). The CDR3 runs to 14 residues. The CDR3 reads CASRQGFITDTQYF. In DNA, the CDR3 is TGTGCCAGTCGACAGGGATTCATCACAGATACGCAGTATTTT.

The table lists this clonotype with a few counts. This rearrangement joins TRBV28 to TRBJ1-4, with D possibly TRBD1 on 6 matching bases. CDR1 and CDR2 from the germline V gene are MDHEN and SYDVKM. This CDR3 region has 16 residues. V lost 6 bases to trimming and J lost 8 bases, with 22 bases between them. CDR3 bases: TGTGCCAGCAGCCCCCCGTACAGGGCCGGTCGCGAAAAACTGTTTTTT. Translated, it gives CASSPPYRAGREKLFF.

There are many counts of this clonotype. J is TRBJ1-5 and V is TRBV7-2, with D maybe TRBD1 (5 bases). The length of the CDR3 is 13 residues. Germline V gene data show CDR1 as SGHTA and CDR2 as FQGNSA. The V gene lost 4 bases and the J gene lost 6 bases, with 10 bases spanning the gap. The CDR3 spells CASSSGYSQPQHF. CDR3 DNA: TGTGCCAGCAGCTCAGGGTATAGTCAGCCCCAGCATTTT.